Sequencing of this TCR beta chain was carried out in a study of cytomegalovirus exposure and HLA in healthy donors (dated by TCRdb to 2016 to 2017). Broadly, across the study: An earlier analysis of a few hundred of the donors reported about 300 Gb of sequence data and around 110 million unique TCR beta sequences obtained from about 179 million T cells. In a later analysis, previously published TCR beta repertoires from 550 to 750 donors were re-analyzed and high-resolution HLA genotyping was added so that TCR occurrence patterns could be studied. Roughly 320 gigabases of sequencing data and around 88 million unique TCR sequences made up an early release that covered over 550 HLA-typed donors. Among about 390 genotyped donors of the cohort, an average of 235,054 unique TCR beta nucleotide sequences were sequenced per donor, roughly 20% of them non-productive. To predict cytomegalovirus infection status, the study combined high-throughput TCR immunosequencing, statistical association of individual TCRs with disease status, and machine learning. Of the 398 genotyped donors, approximately 83% fell in the genetic ancestry cluster associated with self-reported Caucasian donors. The study profiled the T cell repertoires of 550 to 700 subjects by immunosequencing and related them to cytomegalovirus serostatus. A later genetic analysis took genome-wide SNP genotypes for about three fifths of the 666 donors and used that subset as a discovery cohort. Donor age, sex, ethnicity and CMV serostatus were collected together with the repertoire data. Typing coverage varied by locus: 629-630 donors for A, B, C, DRB1 and DQB1; roughly 560 for DQA1; some 610 for DPA1; roughly 450 for DPB1. Every discovery cohort repertoire had been produced on one sequencing platform. A separate validation cohort of roughly 120 different subjects was used in addition to the roughly 720-subject first cohort. An earlier analysis of approximately 640 of the donors applied high-throughput TCR beta sequencing to assess whether each TCR beta V gene segment acted as functional or pseudogenic. The study was designed to test whether signatures of past pathogen exposure could be identified by cataloging public T cell receptors. Because of strong linkage in the cohort, roughly five DR-DQ haplotypes were treated as single units for association and clustering. HLA typing included class I and class II loci at four-digit resolution. The later analysis used no new phenotypic data to find candidate immune exposures, relying instead on TCR beta sequences and their occurrence across donors. Broad study findings and their caveats: Only TCR beta chains were sequenced in this cohort, and the absence of alpha or paired-chain data limited detectable features. A few of the identified cytomegalovirus-associated TCR beta chains were confirmed in vitro to be specific for cytomegalovirus antigens. Sequencing depth was assumed to be roughly uniform across donors in the presence/absence analyses, though that assumption may not hold. In a later analysis, the rate of TCR association differed among HLA loci, with DRB1 alleles having the most associated TCRs and HLA-C alleles having the fewest. A further reported finding was that TCR beta sequences accurately predicted the HLA-A and HLA-B alleles for most subjects in the first cohort. Broadly in line with IMGT annotations, most TCR beta V segments showed up in productive rearrangements about 87% or about 30% of the time in an earlier analysis of roughly 590 of the donors. Most TCR sequences were seen in very few donors, while some public TCRs were found in many individuals. A group of highly shared sequence variants was considered likely to be a technical artifact of the sequencing pipeline. According to a later analysis, parvovirus B19, influenza, CMV and Epstein-Barr virus appeared linked to several top co-occurrence clusters. HLA typing was unavailable for some donors at each locus, so association tests used only the typed subset. The authors suggested that the approach could potentially be generalized to other disease states and immunological phenotypes. At a false discovery rate of 0.05, a later analysis linked 16,000 or so TCR beta sequences to specific HLA alleles. The classifier was reported to diagnose cytomegalovirus status with high specificity and sensitivity in both the original cohort and the validation cohort. A total of fewer than 200 TCR beta chains were listed by the study as associated with cytomegalovirus. Because counts were too low, some 17 rarely observed V segments, including chromosome 9 orphons, were excluded from the earlier analysis of 500 to 700 of the donors. According to a later analysis, most CMV-associated TCR beta chains appeared to be HLA-restricted, and the HLA associations seemed to be driven largely by CMV exposure. CMV serostatus was the only immune exposure information available for the cohort. An association between a missense DCLRE1C variant and V-gene and J-gene trimming of TCR beta chains was found in a later genetic analysis and replicated in an independent cohort. In a later analysis, HLA-associated TCR beta chains showed more clonal expansion and lower generation probabilities than non-associated chains that were equally common. Because the 87-base-pair reads could not distinguish some IMGT-functional V segments, including TRBV6-2 and TRBV6-3, those segments were excluded. A later genetic analysis reported fewer N-insertions in productive TCRs among donors in an Asian-associated ancestry cluster than the approximately 670-donor mean. Linkage disequilibrium might explain the correlated functional status among segregating V segments, but an unknown experimental factor could not be excluded. Assigning TCR associations to individual alleles was difficult when HLA alleles, especially DR and DQ, strongly co-occurred.

From its cysteine to its phenylalanine, the CDR3 spans 15 amino acids. The CDR3 DNA has 45 bases and is translated from base 1. Unmatched junction bases come to 1, with V trimmed by 2 bases and J by 4 bases. CDR1 and CDR2, looked up from the germline V gene, are KGHSH and LQKENI. In total, 600 or so healthy bone marrow donors made up the cohort. At the time of sampling, every cohort member was nominally healthy, though immune exposures that went unrecorded were likely present. The donor tested CMV seropositive, placing the donor among the roughly 300 seropositive members of the cohort. A peripheral blood sample was provided by each donor, and peripheral blood mononuclear cells were used for TCR beta sequencing. The Qiagen DNeasy Blood Extraction Kit was used to extract genomic DNA from the blood cell samples. To note about this clone: Which antigen it targets is not known. Base qualities are missing; no much larger clone stands one base away.

Libraries came from the immunoSEQ multiplex PCR assay. A mixture of 60 forward primers for TCR Vbeta segments and 13 reverse primers for TCR Jbeta segments was used in the multiplex PCR. The CDR3 region of rearranged TCR beta genes was amplified from genomic DNA by a multiplex PCR assay. The amplified TCR beta libraries were sequenced on the Illumina HiSeq System as 87-base-pair reads. The paper's data handling went like this. A later analysis counted 65 million to 90 million unique TCR beta chains across the 670 or so repertoires, and around 9.9 million of these chains were shared by at least two donors. Raw reads were error-corrected and collapsed into unique sequences with a nearest-neighbor algorithm that merged closely related sequences to remove PCR and sequencing errors. Alignment of CDR3 sequences to IMGT reference sequences was used to assign V, D and J gene segments. For a sequence to be retained, at least a six-nucleotide match to both a V gene segment and a J gene segment was required. A rearrangement was called productive if the CDR3 had no stop codons and remained in frame with V and J, and every other rearrangement was called non-productive. CDR3 was defined according to IMGT convention as the region running from the second conserved V-encoded cysteine to the conserved J-encoded phenylalanine. The earlier analysis of about 610 of the donors excluded sequences that lacked an unambiguous match to a single V gene segment. An earlier analysis of a few hundred of the donors classified V segments as functional when productive rearrangements were above 56.7% and as segregating when the standard deviation between donors was above 5%. To diagnose cytomegalovirus status from the catalog of TCR beta chain sequences, a statistical classification framework was built. A later analysis assigned V and J genes by comparing TCR nucleotide sequences with IMGT/GENE-DB human TR gene sequences. Using the TCRdist pipeline, a later analysis assigned CDR3 sequences along with most-parsimonious VDJ recombination scenarios. In a later analysis, each TCR beta chain was defined by its CDR3 amino acid sequence together with its V-gene family, and reads lacking a unique V-gene family were excluded. As a way to deal with suspected cross-contamination and a sequencing artifact, a later analysis dropped 500 to 700 nucleotide sequences that were highly shared and had low generation probability. In a later analysis, a clonal expansion index was calculated for each public chain from normalized within-repertoire ranks of inferred template counts. In a later analysis, generation probabilities were computed with a VDJ recombination model fitted to out-of-frame rearrangements, and the resulting probabilities were checked against IGoR. Hypergeometric tests were used in a later analysis to score TCR-TCR, TCR-HLA and TCR-CMV co-occurrence, with a repertoire-size bias correction applied to the TCR pairs. In a later analysis, false discovery rates were estimated by permuting HLA or CMV assignments 20 times. In a later analysis, co-occurring TCRs were grouped using DBSCAN, and TCRdist sequence similarity was added for clustering within HLA-allele-positive subsets. Repertoires with fewer than 30,000 or more than 120,000 public chains were left out of co-occurrence clustering, as were several repertoires with anomalous nucleotide sharing. Imported from immuneACCESS, the table was reduced by TCRdb to in-frame sequences with V and J called. These copies leave out some clones; in studies compared against another copy, an unresolved V gene accounts for under half, and the cause of the remainder is not known. That table furnishes V, J and clone size, whereas the DNA furnished D and trimming. Recorded for this sample are 65,000 to 85,000 clones; 65% to 85% of them occurred a single time. The ten largest clones represent just under 5% of the sample.

The TCR originated in a man in his sixties in good health and CMV-seropositive. The sample consisted of PBMCs. The chain is made from TRBV18 and TRBJ1-5; a stretch of 11 junction bases matches TRBD1. The DNA sequence is given as TGTGCCAGCTCACCAGGACAGGGGGCTAATCAGCCCCAGCATTTT. Protein translation: CASSPGQGANQPQHF.